This entry features one T cell receptor (beta chain) sequence. Its antigen is undetermined. The data originate from a study of cytomegalovirus exposure and HLA in healthy donors. Looked up from germline, CDR1 is ENHRY and CDR2 is SYGVKD. This CDR3 has 16 amino acids. Trimming removed 9 bases from V and 3 bases from J; junction bases left unmatched: 6. Findings and limits, study-wide: Relative to the roughly 700-donor mean, N-insertions were reportedly fewer in an Asian-associated ancestry cluster in a later analysis.

PCR employed 60 Vbeta and 13 Jbeta primers. TCRdb keeps only in-frame clones here, not all; method: immunoSEQ multiplex PCR. The data contain more than 90,000 clones, 70% to 80% of them seen just once; the ten biggest clones take up around 10%. The V gene is TRBV10-3, the J gene TRBJ2-6; the match to TRBD1 covers 12 bases. The sequenced sample was PBMCs. This TCR was recovered from a woman aged 45 to 65 in good health and CMV-seropositive. CDR3 in DNA: TGTGCCATAAAAGGGACAGGGGGCTTTGGGGCCAACGTCCTGACTTTC. The encoded protein is CAIKGTGGFGANVLTF.